A selection of T cell receptor beta chains follows, all from one sample in a study of T cells in Graves' hyperthyroidism and ophthalmopathy. TCRdb analysed the multiplex PCR reads with MiXCR anew, one entry per CDR3 protein. The sample carries around 270,000 distinct CDR3 sequences, around a fifth recorded once. Input material: blood. The source of these receptors is a man over 45 with Graves' ophthalmopathy. CDR3s include the opening cysteine and the closing phenylalanine or tryptophan.

J gene | V gene | CDR3 protein
TRBJ1-2 | TRBV20-1 | CSAPPPGRGTAGYTF
TRBJ2-7 | TRBV2 | CASGDDSYEQYF
TRBJ2-7 | TRBV6-2/TRBV6-3 | CASSGRDRVSEQYF
TRBJ1-5 | TRBV12-3/TRBV12-4 | CASSKGQGGNQPQHF
TRBJ2-7 | TRBV20-1 | CSARPLAGGDYEQYF
TRBJ2-7 | TRBV2 | CASRGRSSYEQYF
TRBJ2-2 | TRBV7-2 | CASSPDSNRLGELFF
TRBJ2-3 | TRBV5-1 | CASSILLAGGQGTQYF
TRBJ1-5 | TRBV6-2/TRBV6-3 | CASSSTGLQPQHF
TRBJ2-1 | TRBV11-3 | CASSSMWGSLREQFF
TRBJ2-1 | TRBV11-2 | CASSPGTIIEQFF
TRBJ1-1 | TRBV3-1 | CASSHSWGPNTEAFF
TRBJ1-4 | TRBV28 | CASSSNLSTNEKLFF
TRBJ2-4 | TRBV5-1 | CASSSEPFGSGSLAKNIQYF
TRBJ2-5 | TRBV20-1 | CSARETGKGETQYF
TRBJ2-7 | TRBV6-2/TRBV6-3 | CASRPGGPSYEQYF
TRBJ2-4 | TRBV20-1 | CGGESGAKNIQYF
TRBJ1-2 | TRBV27 | CASRLQKGRGGYTF
TRBJ2-1 | TRBV20-1 | CSAHKTRDEQFF
TRBJ2-2 | TRBV3-1 | CASSQEDWDPGTGELFF
TRBJ2-1 | TRBV27 | CASSLTSGSGGEQFF
TRBJ2-7 | TRBV9 | CASSVSGSYNEQYF
TRBJ2-2 | TRBV2 | CASTGQAPAGELFF
TRBJ1-5 | TRBV11-2 | CASSFSGGGNQPQHF
TRBJ2-1 | TRBV18 | CASSPPLSLYNEQFF
TRBJ1-2 | TRBV10-3 | CAITADREVYGYTF
TRBJ1-4 | TRBV5-1 | CASSLGRAPNRVTNEKLFF
TRBJ1-5 | TRBV27 | CASSSDRAVNQPQHF
TRBJ2-5 | TRBV6-2/TRBV6-3 | CSGAVQETQYF
TRBJ2-3 | TRBV9 | CASSPWTGTSLTDTQYF